Presented here are 20 T cell receptor beta chains from one specimen sequenced in a study of beta chain features in type 1 diabetes. Study observations and caveats: People with Type 1 diabetes carried modestly yet significantly shorter TCRB CDR3s in all four CD4+ subsets.

Their antigens remain unidentified. Sequencing targeted expressed TCRB transcripts, as all isolated RNA had been reverse transcribed. Assay used: immunoSEQ multiplex PCR; TCRdb lists only in-frame clones, some missing. The data hold about 280,000 clones, with approximately 16% observed a single time. Sequencing was done on a sample of naive CD4+ T cells from blood. All receptors come from a man younger than 35 with type 1 diabetes.

This clone was picked up a small number of times. V is TRBV19 and J is TRBJ1-5; D perhaps matches TRBD1 (5 bases). Germline V gene data show CDR1 as LNHDA and CDR2 as SQIVND (reference sequence). The CDR3 is made up of 14 amino acids. V lost 1 base to trimming and J lost 7 bases, with 11 bases between them. Here the CDR3 reads CASSIGGGRQPQHF. The CDR3 DNA sequence: TGTGCCAGTAGTATAGGCGGGGGACGCCAGCCCCAGCATTTT.

The chain joins TRBV25-1 to TRBJ2-1; D is perhaps TRBD2 (6 bases). The CDR3 covers 13 residues. Germline CDR1 and CDR2: MGHDK and SYGVNS. The V end lost 4 bases, the J end lost 2 bases, and 6 bases lay between the germline ends. As DNA, the CDR3 is TGTGCCAGCAGTGGCGGGACCTACAATGAGCAGTTCTTC. It encodes CASSGGTYNEQFF.

This clone was seen a few times. V is TRBV7-8 and J is TRBJ2-3, with 8 bases fitting TRBD1. Losses at the gene ends were 3 bases for V and 1 base for J; bases not matched to a gene: 6. Germline V CDR1 and CDR2: SGHVS, FQNEAQ. The CDR3 loop spans 16 amino acids. The CDR3 reads CASSFVTGGRTDTQYF. The CDR3 nucleotides read TGTGCCAGCAGCTTCGTCACAGGGGGTCGCACAGATACGCAGTATTTT.

V usage is TRBV4-1 and J usage is TRBJ2-1, with TRBD2 as a possible D gene (6 bases). The CDR3 extends over 16 amino acids. Trimming removed 0 bases at V and 3 bases at J, with 12 bases between. Germline V lookup: CDR1 MGHRA, CDR2 YSYEKL. CDR3 loop: CASSQEGGQIYNEQFF. In DNA form, the CDR3 reads TGCGCCAGCAGCCAAGAGGGAGGACAAATCTACAATGAGCAGTTCTTC.

The rearrangement uses TRBV9 and TRBJ2-4, with 8 bases that match TRBD2. Trimming cost V 3 bases and J 2 bases; bases outside gene matches: 4. The V gene's germline CDR1 is SGDLS and CDR2 YYNGEE. The CDR3 covers 15 residues. The CDR3 protein is CASSAGLAPKNIQYF. The CDR3 DNA is TGTGCCAGCAGCGCTGGACTAGCTCCCAAAAACATTCAGTACTTC.

V gene TRBV11-3 combines with J gene TRBJ2-7, with TRBD2 as a possible D gene (6 bases). Per the germline V gene, CDR1 is SGHNT and CDR2 is YENEEA. The CDR3 consists of 15 residues. V gave up 2 bases and J gave up 1 base, with 12 bases separating them. CDR3 sequence (DNA): TGTGCCAGCAGCTTAATGGGGGGAGATTCCTACGAGCAGTACTTC. It yields the protein CASSLMGGDSYEQYF.

The gene calls are TRBV7-9 and TRBJ1-1; perhaps TRBD1 as D (6 bases). The CDR3 contains 14 residues. Germline V CDR1 and CDR2: SEHNR, FQNEAQ (reference sequence). Deletions cut 10 bases from V and 0 bases from J, with 15 bases between. The DNA of the CDR3 is TGTGCCACTCAACCGGGACAAATGAACACTGAAGCTTTCTTT. Protein: CATQPGQMNTEAFF. Drawing the rest from reference TRBV7-9 and TRBJ1-1, the complete variable domain is DTGVSQNPRHKITKRGQNVTFRCDPISEHNRLYWYRQTLGQGPEFLTYFQNEAQLEKSRLLSDRFSAERPKGSFSTLEIQRTEQGDSAMYLCATQPGQMNTEAFFGQGTRLTVV.

This clone occurred once. The V and J genes are TRBV4-3 and TRBJ1-4; 10 positions agree with TRBD1. Germline CDR1 LGHNA, CDR2 YSLEER. The CDR3 totals 13 residues. Trimming removed 5 bases from V and 15 bases from J; junction bases left unmatched: 9. This CDR3 reads CASSEADRGTVFF. The CDR3 DNA sequence: TGCGCCAGCAGCGAAGCGGACAGGGGGACGGTGTTTTTT.

This chain joins TRBV29-1 and TRBJ1-3, with D hard to call. Germline V gene lookup returns CDR1 SQVTM and CDR2 ANQGSEA. The CDR3 extends over 16 amino acids. The V gene lost 7 bases and the J gene lost 7 bases, with 26 bases spanning the gap. The CDR3 DNA is TGCAGCGGACACTCGACAAGGCTTTTTTCTCGGAACACCATATATTTT. Translated, it gives CSGHSTRLFSRNTIYF. The full variable domain, its missing parts supplied by reference TRBV29-1 and TRBJ1-3, is SAVISQKPSRDICQRGTSLTIQCQVDSQVTMMFWYRQQPGQSLTLIATANQGSEATYESGFVIDKFPISRPNLTFSTLTVSNMSPEDSSIYLCSGHSTRLFSRNTIYFGEGSWLTVV.

This clone was seen more than once but under ten times. V is TRBV7-2 and J is TRBJ1-4, with 11 bases matching TRBD1. Losses at the gene ends were 5 bases for V and 11 bases for J; bases not matched to a gene: 1. Germline V gene lookup returns CDR1 SGHTA and CDR2 FQGNSA. This CDR3 is built from 12 residues. In DNA form, the CDR3 reads TGTGCCAGCAGCCGGGACAGGGGGAAACTGTTTTTT. It specifies CASSRDRGKLFF.

CDR3 bases: TGCAGCGCCGCAGGGGAAAAACTGTTTTTT. This encodes CSAAGEKLFF. The rearrangement uses TRBV29-1 and TRBJ1-4, with a tentative D call TRBD1 (5 bases). V was clipped by 7 bases and J by 8 bases, with 8 bases between them. Germline CDR1 is SQVTM and CDR2 is ANQGSEA. This CDR3 has 10 amino acids.

A note on this clone: Different DNA sequences within this sample yield the same CDR3. This chain joins TRBV29-1 and TRBJ2-3, with a weak D call TRBD1 (5 bases). CDR3 length: 13 amino acids. The germline V gene has CDR1 SQVTM and CDR2 ANQGSEA. V was shortened by 1 base and J by 2 bases, with 7 bases between the two germline ends. The CDR3, as DNA: TGCAGCGTTGAAGGACAGTACACAGATACGCAGTATTTT. Translation: CSVEGQYTDTQYF.

The chain joins TRBV25-1 to TRBJ1-4; D is possibly TRBD1 (5 bases). There are 14 residues in the CDR3. Germline V CDR1 and CDR2: MGHDK, SYGVNS. Trimming removed 3 bases at V and 8 bases at J, with 13 bases between. The CDR3 loop reads CASSDRVAGEKLFF. The CDR3 DNA reads as TGTGCCAGCAGTGACAGGGTAGCTGGGGAAAAACTGTTTTTT.

The chain has TRBV29-1 and TRBJ2-7, with 15 positions matching TRBD2. J gave up 4 bases and V 5 bases, and 9 bases lay outside the gene matches. The CDR3 is made up of 16 amino acids. The V gene's germline CDR1 is SQVTM and CDR2 ANQGSEA. CDR3 loop: CSVLGTSGGFSYEQYF. For the CDR3, the DNA is TGCAGCGTTCTCGGGACTAGCGGGGGGTTTTCTTACGAGCAGTACTTC.

This clone was detected only a few times. CDR3 sequence: CSVGGVQSTDTQYF. DNA for the CDR3: TGCAGCGTTGGGGGCGTCCAAAGCACAGATACGCAGTATTTT. The rearrangement uses TRBV29-1 and TRBJ2-3; TRBD1 is a possible D gene (5 bases). This CDR3 contains 14 residues. CDR1 is SQVTM, CDR2 ANQGSEA, per germline. The V and J ends lost 4 bases and 0 bases respectively, with 11 bases between them.

This clone was observed a handful of times. J is TRBJ2-7 and V is TRBV30; TRBD2 aligns across 7 bases. CDR1 and CDR2 from the germline V gene are GTSNPN and SVGIG (reference sequence). The trim removed 3 bases at V and 4 bases at J, leaving 12 bases unmatched. The CDR3 is 15 residues long. The CDR3 sequence is CAWRESGTTRYEQYF. The CDR3 coding sequence is TGTGCCTGGAGGGAGTCCGGGACTACTCGTTACGAGCAGTACTTC.

The V call is TRBV30, the J call TRBJ2-3, with D tentatively TRBD2 (5 bases). The CDR3 is 19 residues long. Per germline, CDR1 GTSNPN and CDR2 SVGIG (reference sequence). Trimming stripped 0 bases from V and 3 bases from J, with 25 bases between. CDR3 nucleotide sequence: TGTGCCTGGAGTGTAACCCTCAACACATTACTAGGGATTACAGATACGCAGTATTTT. It is translated as CAWSVTLNTLLGITDTQYF.

This clone was seen only a few times. The V and J genes are TRBV6-6 and TRBJ2-7; 7 positions agree with TRBD2. Germline CDR1 is MNHNY and CDR2 is SVGAGI (reference sequence). This CDR3 is built from 13 residues. Unmatched junction bases numbered 7, after V lost 6 bases and J lost 5 bases. The chain's CDR3 is CASRGGPGDEQYF. The DNA of the CDR3 is TGTGCCAGCAGGGGAGGGCCGGGGGACGAGCAGTACTTC.

This clone was detected only a few times. The chain is built from TRBV5-4 and TRBJ2-1, with TRBD1 matching over 8 bases. The length of the CDR3 is 15 residues. From germline, CDR1 is SGHNT and CDR2 YYREEE (reference sequence). J lost 5 bases, V lost 7 bases, and 11 bases had no gene match. The CDR3 is CASQTGQGTNNEQFF. For the CDR3, the DNA is TGTGCCAGCCAGACTGGACAGGGCACCAACAATGAGCAGTTCTTC. The full variable domain, in which reference TRBV5-4 and TRBJ2-1 provide the parts outside the CDR3, is ETGVTQSPTHLIKTRGQQVTLRCSSQSGHNTVSWYQQALGQGPQFIFQYYREEENGRGNFPPRFSGLQFPNYSSELNVNALELDDSALYLCASQTGQGTNNEQFFGPGTRLTVL.

The chain employs TRBV13 and TRBJ2-1, with D uncertain. This CDR3 comprises 12 residues. Germline CDR1 is PRHDT and CDR2 is FYEKMQ (reference sequence). V lost 5 bases, J lost 5 bases, and 7 bases lay in between. The CDR3 DNA reads TGTGCCAGCAGCCACCGGGACAATGAGCAGTTCTTC. Amino acid sequence: CASSHRDNEQFF.